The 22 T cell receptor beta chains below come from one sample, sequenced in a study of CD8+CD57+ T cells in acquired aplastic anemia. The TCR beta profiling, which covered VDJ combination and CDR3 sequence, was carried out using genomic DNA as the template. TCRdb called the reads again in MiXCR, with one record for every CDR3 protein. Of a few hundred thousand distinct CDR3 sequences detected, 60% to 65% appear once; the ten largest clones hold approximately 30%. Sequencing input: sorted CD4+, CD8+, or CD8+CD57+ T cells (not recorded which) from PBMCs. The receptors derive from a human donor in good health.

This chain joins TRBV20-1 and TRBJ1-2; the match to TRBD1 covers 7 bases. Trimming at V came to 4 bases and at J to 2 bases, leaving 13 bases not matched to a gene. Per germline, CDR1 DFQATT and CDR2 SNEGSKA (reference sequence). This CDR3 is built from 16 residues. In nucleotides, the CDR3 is TGCAGTGCTACCGACATATCGGGACAGTCAAACTATGGCTACACCTTC. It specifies CSATDISGQSNYGYTF.

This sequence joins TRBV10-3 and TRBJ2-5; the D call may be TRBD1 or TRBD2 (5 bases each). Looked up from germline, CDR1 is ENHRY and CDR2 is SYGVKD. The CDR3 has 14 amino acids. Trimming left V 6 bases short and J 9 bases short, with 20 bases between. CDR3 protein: CAISEGLPGASQYF. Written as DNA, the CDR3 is TGTGCCATCAGCGAGGGGCTACCTGGGGCGTCCCAGTACTTC.

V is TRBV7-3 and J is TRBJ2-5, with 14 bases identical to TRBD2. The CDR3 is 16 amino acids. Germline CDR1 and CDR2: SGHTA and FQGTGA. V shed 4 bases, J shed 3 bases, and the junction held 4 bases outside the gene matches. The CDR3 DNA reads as TGTGCCAGCAGCTCCAAGACTAGCGGGGGGGAAGAGACCCAGTACTTC. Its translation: CASSSKTSGGEETQYF.

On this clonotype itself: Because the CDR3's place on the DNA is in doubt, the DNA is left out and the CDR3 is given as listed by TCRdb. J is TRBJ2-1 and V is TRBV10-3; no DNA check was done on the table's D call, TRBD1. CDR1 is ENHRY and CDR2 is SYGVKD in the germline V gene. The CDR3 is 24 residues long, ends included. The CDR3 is CAHPEDSSFYICSPWDRNYNEQFF.

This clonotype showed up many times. The CDR3 nucleotides read TGTGCCTCCAGCCTCGCTGCAGGCGACTCTAACTATGGCTACACCTTC. This encodes CASSLAAGDSNYGYTF. J is TRBJ1-2 and V is TRBV5-6; D gene uncertain. This CDR3 comprises 16 residues. V was shortened by 10 bases and J by 0 bases, with 22 bases between the two germline ends. Germline V gives CDR1 SGHDT, CDR2 YYEEEE.

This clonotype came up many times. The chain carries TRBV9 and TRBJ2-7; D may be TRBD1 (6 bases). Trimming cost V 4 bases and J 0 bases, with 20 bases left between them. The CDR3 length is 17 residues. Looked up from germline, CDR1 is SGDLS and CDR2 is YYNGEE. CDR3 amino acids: CASSHNRGHPNSYEQYF. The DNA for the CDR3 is TGTGCCAGCAGCCATAATAGGGGACATCCGAACTCCTACGAGCAGTACTTC.

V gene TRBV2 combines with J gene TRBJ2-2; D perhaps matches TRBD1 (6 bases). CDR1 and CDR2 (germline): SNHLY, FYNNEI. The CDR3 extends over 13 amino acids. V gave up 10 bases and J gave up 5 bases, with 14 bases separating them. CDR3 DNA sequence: TGTGCCACTTCACAGGGAGTGACCGGGGAGCTGTTTTTT. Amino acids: CATSQGVTGELFF.

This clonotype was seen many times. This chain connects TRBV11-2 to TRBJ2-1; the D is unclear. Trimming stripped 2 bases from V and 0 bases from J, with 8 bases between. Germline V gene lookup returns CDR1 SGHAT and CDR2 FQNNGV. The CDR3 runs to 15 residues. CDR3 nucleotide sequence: TGTGCCAGCAGCTTACGTGCTAGCTCCTACAATGAGCAGTTCTTC. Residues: CASSLRASSYNEQFF.

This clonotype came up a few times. CDR3 in DNA: TGCGCCAGCAGCCAGATTTGGCAGGGCGGCACAGATACGCAGTATTTT. This translates into CASSQIWQGGTDTQYF. The chain recombines TRBV4-1 with TRBJ2-3; TRBD1 might be the D (5 bases). Germline V gene data show CDR1 as MGHRA and CDR2 as YSYEKL. V lost 3 bases and J 1 base, leaving 14 bases between the germline ends. The CDR3 has 16 amino acids.

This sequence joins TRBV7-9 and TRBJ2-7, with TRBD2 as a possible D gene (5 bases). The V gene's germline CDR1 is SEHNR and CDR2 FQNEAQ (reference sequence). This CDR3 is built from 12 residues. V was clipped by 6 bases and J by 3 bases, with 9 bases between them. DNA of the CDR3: TGTGCCAGCAGTCGTAGCGTCTACGAGCAGTACTTC. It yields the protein CASSRSVYEQYF.

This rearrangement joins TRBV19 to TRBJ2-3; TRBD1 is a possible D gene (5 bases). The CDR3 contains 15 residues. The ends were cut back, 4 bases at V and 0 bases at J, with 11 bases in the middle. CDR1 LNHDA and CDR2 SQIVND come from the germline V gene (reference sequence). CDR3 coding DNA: TGTGCCAGTAGTAGGACACTAACTAGCACAGATACGCAGTATTTT. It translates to CASSRTLTSTDTQYF.

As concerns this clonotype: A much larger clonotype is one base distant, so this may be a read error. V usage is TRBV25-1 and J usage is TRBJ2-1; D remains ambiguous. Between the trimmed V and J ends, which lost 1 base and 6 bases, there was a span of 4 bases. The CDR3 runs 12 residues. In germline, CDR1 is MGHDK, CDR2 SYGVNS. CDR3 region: CASSEWGNEQFF. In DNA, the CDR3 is TGTGCCAGCAGTGAATGGGGCAATGAGCAGTTCTTC.

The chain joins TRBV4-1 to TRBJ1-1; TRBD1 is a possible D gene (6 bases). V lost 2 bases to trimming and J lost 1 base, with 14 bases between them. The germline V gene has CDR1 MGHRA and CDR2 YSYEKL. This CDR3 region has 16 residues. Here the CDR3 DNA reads TGCGCCAGCAGCCAACCAGGGACAACAAAGAACACTGAAGCTTTCTTT. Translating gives CASSQPGTTKNTEAFF.

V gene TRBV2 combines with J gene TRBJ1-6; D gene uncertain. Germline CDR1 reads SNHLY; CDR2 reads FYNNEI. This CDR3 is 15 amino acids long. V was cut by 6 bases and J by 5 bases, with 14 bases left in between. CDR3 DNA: TGTGCCAGCAGCTGGGGAGGAGGAGATAATTCACCCCTCCACTTT. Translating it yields CASSWGGGDNSPLHF.

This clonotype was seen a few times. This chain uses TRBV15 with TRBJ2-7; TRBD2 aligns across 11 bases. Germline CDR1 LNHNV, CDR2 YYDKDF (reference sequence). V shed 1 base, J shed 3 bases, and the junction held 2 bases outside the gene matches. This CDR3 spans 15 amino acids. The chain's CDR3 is CATSRVTSGDYEQYF. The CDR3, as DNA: TGTGCCACCAGCAGAGTGACTAGCGGGGACTACGAGCAGTACTTC.

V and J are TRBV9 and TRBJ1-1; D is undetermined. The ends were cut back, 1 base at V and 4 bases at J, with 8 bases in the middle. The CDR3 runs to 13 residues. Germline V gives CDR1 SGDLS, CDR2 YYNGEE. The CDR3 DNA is TGTGCCAGCAGCGTAAGGACTACCACTGAAGCTTTCTTT. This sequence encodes CASSVRTTTEAFF. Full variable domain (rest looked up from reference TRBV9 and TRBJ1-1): DSGVTQTPKHLITATGQRVTLRCSPRSGDLSVYWYQQSLDQGLQFLIQYYNGEERAKGNILERFSAQQFPDLHSELNLSSLELGDSALYFCASSVRTTTEAFFGQGTRLTVV.

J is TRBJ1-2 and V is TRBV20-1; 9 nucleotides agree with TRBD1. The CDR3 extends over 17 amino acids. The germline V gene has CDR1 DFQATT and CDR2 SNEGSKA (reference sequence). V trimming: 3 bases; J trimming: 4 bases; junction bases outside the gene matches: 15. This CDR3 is CSASIAPQGAGSYGYTF. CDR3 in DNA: TGCAGTGCTAGTATCGCTCCACAGGGGGCAGGCAGCTATGGCTACACCTTC.

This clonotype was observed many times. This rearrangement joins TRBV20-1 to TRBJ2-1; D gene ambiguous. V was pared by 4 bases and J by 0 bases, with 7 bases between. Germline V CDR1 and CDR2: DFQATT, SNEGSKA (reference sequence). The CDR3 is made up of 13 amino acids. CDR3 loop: CSATKSSYNEQFF. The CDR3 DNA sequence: TGCAGTGCTACTAAGAGCTCCTACAATGAGCAGTTCTTC.

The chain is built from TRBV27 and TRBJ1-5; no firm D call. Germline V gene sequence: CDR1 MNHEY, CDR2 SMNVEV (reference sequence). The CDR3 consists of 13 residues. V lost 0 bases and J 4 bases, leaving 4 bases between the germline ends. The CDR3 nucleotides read TGTGCCAGCAGTTTATCGATAAATCAGCCCCAGCATTTT. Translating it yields CASSLSINQPQHF.

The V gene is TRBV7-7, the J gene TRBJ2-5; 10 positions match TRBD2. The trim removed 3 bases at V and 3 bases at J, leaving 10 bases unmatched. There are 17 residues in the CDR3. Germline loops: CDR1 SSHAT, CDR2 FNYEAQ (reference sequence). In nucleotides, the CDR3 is TGTGCCAGCAGCTTGACCACCGGGACTAGCGCAAAAGAGACCCAGTACTTC. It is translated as CASSLTTGTSAKETQYF.

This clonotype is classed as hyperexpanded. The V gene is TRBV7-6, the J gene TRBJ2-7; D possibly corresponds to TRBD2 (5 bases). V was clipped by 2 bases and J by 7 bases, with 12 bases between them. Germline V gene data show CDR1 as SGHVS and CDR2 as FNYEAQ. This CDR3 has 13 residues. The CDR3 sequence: CASSLLRDPEQYF. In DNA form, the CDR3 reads TGTGCCAGCAGCTTACTCCGGGATCCAGAGCAGTACTTC. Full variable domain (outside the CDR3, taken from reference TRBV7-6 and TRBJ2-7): GAGVSQSPRYKVTKRGQDVALRCDPISGHVSLYWYRQALGQGPEFLTYFNYEAQQDKSGLPNDRFSAERPEGSISTLTIQRTEQRDSAMYRCASSLLRDPEQYFGPGTRLTVT.

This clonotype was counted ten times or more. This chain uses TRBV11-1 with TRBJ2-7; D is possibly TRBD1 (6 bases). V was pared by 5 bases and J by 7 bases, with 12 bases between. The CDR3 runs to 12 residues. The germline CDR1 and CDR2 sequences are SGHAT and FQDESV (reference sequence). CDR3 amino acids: CASSHWGREQYF. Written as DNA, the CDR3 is TGTGCCAGCAGCCATTGGGGGCGGGAGCAGTACTTC. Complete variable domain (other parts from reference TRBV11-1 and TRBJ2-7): EAEVAQSPRYKITEKSQAVAFWCDPISGHATLYWYRQILGQGPELLVQFQDESVVDDSQLPKDRFSAERLKGVDSTLKIQPAELGDSAMYLCASSHWGREQYFGPGTRLTVT.